Each of the 27 T cell receptor beta chains below was sequenced from the same sample in a study of blood T cell repertoires in COVID-19. Produced via immunoSEQ multiplex PCR; TCRdb's table is partial and in-frame only. Here the sample spans fewer than 350,000 clones, approximately 83% being singletons. Source material: peripheral blood. These receptors all come from a woman in her thirties who had recovered from COVID-19.

The CDR3 sequence: CASSIPGDSYEQYF. CDR3 coding DNA: TGTGCCAGTAGTATTCCCGGAGACTCCTACGAGCAGTACTTC. The chain links TRBV19 to TRBJ2-7; D is unresolved. The CDR3 has 14 amino acids. In germline, CDR1 is LNHDA, CDR2 SQIVND (reference sequence). Trimming took off 3 bases at V and 0 bases at J, with 9 bases between the two ends.

The CDR3 sequence: CASSWTREDRYGYTF. The CDR3, as DNA: TGCGCCAGCAGTTGGACTAGGGAGGATCGCTATGGCTACACCTTC. This chain connects TRBV23-1 to TRBJ1-2; D gene ambiguous. TRBV23-1 is noted as an ORF with a role that remains uncertain. Trimming removed 5 bases from V and 4 bases from J, with 17 bases in between. This CDR3 spans 15 amino acids.

V gene TRBV5-6 combines with J gene TRBJ1-1; 8 nucleotides line up with TRBD1. Germline CDR1 and CDR2: SGHDT and YYEEEE. The CDR3 extends over 16 amino acids. V trimming: 4 bases; J trimming: 5 bases; junction bases outside the gene matches: 13. DNA of the CDR3: TGTGCCAGCAGCGCGGAGACAGGGGAGGTTTGGACTGAAGCTTTCTTT. This encodes CASSAETGEVWTEAFF.

V gene TRBV18 combines with J gene TRBJ1-5, with D perhaps TRBD1 (6 bases). V lost 2 bases, J lost 6 bases, and 17 bases lay in between. CDR3 size: 16 residues. Germline CDR1 reads KGHSH; CDR2 reads LQKENI. The CDR3 nucleotides are TGTGCCAGCTCACCATCAGCAGGGGCTTTAAGTCAGCCCCAGCATTTT. Translated: CASSPSAGALSQPQHF. The full variable domain, rest sourced from reference TRBV18 and TRBJ1-5, is NAGVMQNPRHLVRRRGQEARLRCSPMKGHSHVYWYRQLPEEGLKFMVYLQKENIIDESGMPKERFSAEFPKEGPSILRIQQVVRGDSAAYFCASSPSAGALSQPQHFGDGTRLSIL.

This rearrangement joins TRBV5-5 to TRBJ2-1, with 14 bases matching TRBD2. With 0 bases clipped from V and 0 bases from J, the junction kept 2 bases outside the gene matches. CDR3 length: 18 amino acids. The V gene's germline CDR1 is SGHKS and CDR2 YYEKEE (reference sequence). The CDR3 loop reads CASSLGTSGRSSYNEQFF. CDR3 DNA sequence: TGTGCCAGCAGCTTGGGGACTAGCGGGAGGAGCTCCTACAATGAGCAGTTCTTC.

The table lists this clone with many counts. The V gene is TRBV6-1, the J gene TRBJ2-5; 9 bases map to TRBD2. The CDR3 runs 15 residues. Germline CDR1 MNHNS, CDR2 SASEGT. After removal of 2 bases from V and 2 bases from J, the junction contained 3 bases not matched to a gene. Written as DNA, the CDR3 is TGTGCCAGCAGTGAATCGGCGGGGGGGCAAGAGACCCAGTACTTC. Its protein product is CASSESAGGQETQYF.

The chain uses TRBV18 and TRBJ2-5, with D tentatively TRBD2 (5 bases). V was shortened by 0 bases and J by 5 bases, with 10 bases between the two germline ends. Germline V gene lookup returns CDR1 KGHSH and CDR2 LQKENI. CDR3 length: 14 residues. CDR3 in DNA: TGTGCCAGCTCACCACCCTACGGGATTGAGACCCAGTACTTC. Amino acids: CASSPPYGIETQYF.

The chain employs TRBV11-2 and TRBJ2-5; 10 bases match TRBD2. CDR3 length: 20 residues. V shed 0 bases and J 1 base; nucleotides not matched to a gene: 14. Germline CDR1 and CDR2: SGHAT and FQNNGV. CDR3 in DNA: TGTGCCAGCAGCTTAGATCGGTTGGAGACTAGCGGGTGGAGCCAAGAGACCCAGTACTTC. Protein: CASSLDRLETSGWSQETQYF.

The V gene is TRBV7-9, the J gene TRBJ2-1; TRBD2 agrees at 8 bases. The ends lost 1 base at V and 6 bases at J; junction bases unmatched: 2. The germline CDR1 and CDR2 sequences are SEHNR and FQNEAQ (reference sequence). This CDR3 comprises 14 residues. The CDR3: CASSLGLAINEQFF. Here the CDR3 DNA reads TGTGCCAGCAGCTTAGGACTAGCGATCAATGAGCAGTTCTTC.

Only one count was recorded for this clone. The chain recombines TRBV19 with TRBJ2-1; D gene uncertain. The CDR3 is 14 residues long. V was shortened by 0 bases and J by 4 bases, with 7 bases between the two germline ends. Germline V gives CDR1 LNHDA, CDR2 SQIVND (reference sequence). CDR3 sequence reads: CASSIESYYNEQFF. CDR3 bases: TGTGCCAGTAGTATAGAGTCCTATTACAATGAGCAGTTCTTC.

The genes are TRBV2 and TRBJ1-3; D ambiguous. Germline values: CDR1 SNHLY, CDR2 FYNNEI. This CDR3 spans 15 amino acids. V lost 4 bases to trimming and J lost 1 base, with 11 bases between them. For the CDR3, the DNA is TGTGCCAGCAGTGTAATACCACTTTCTGGAAACACCATATATTTT. It is translated as CASSVIPLSGNTIYF.

V is TRBV28 and J is TRBJ2-5; 9 bases are shared with TRBD2. Germline V gene lookup returns CDR1 MDHEN and CDR2 SYDVKM. The CDR3 totals 16 residues. The junction had 10 bases not matched to a gene; V was cut back by 6 bases and J by 2 bases. CDR3 region: CASSHLGAGGQETQYF. The CDR3 region has the DNA TGTGCCAGCAGCCATTTAGGAGCGGGGGGTCAAGAGACCCAGTACTTC.

In this sample, this clone turned up once. The chain recombines TRBV7-9 with TRBJ2-3; D tentatively fits TRBD1 or TRBD2 (6 bases each). CDR3 size: 17 residues. The V gene's germline CDR1 is SEHNR and CDR2 FQNEAQ (reference sequence). V was cut by 5 bases and J by 2 bases, with 20 bases left in between. The CDR3 reads CASSRGLAEWHTDTQYF. The CDR3 nucleotides are TGTGCCAGCAGCAGGGGGTTAGCGGAGTGGCACACAGATACGCAGTATTTT.

The chain combines TRBV27 with TRBJ2-1; D call uncertain. CDR3 length equals 14 residues. With 8 bases removed from V and 0 bases from J, the gap between germline ends came to 11 bases. The V gene's germline CDR1 is MNHEY and CDR2 SMNVEV (reference sequence). The DNA for the CDR3 is TGTGCCAGCTTAGACTCAAACTCCTACAATGAGCAGTTCTTC. Encoded protein: CASLDSNSYNEQFF.

The chain carries TRBV3-1 (or the pseudogene TRBV3-2) and TRBJ2-1, with 12 bases identical to TRBD2. The germline V gene encodes CDR1 LGHDT and CDR2 YNNKEL (reference sequence). With 2 bases clipped from V and 8 bases from J, the junction kept 13 bases outside the gene matches. CDR3 length: 18 residues. The CDR3 sequence: CASSQISSSGGVWYEQFF. DNA for the CDR3: TGTGCCAGCAGCCAAATCTCATCTAGCGGGGGGGTTTGGTATGAGCAGTTCTTC.

This chain connects TRBV19 to TRBJ2-1; maybe TRBD1 (6 bases). Trimming removed 5 bases at V and 3 bases at J, with 14 bases between. Germline values: CDR1 LNHDA, CDR2 SQIVND (reference sequence). The CDR3 spans 15 residues. The CDR3, as DNA: TGTGCCAGTAGTCTGACCGGGACATTCTACAATGAGCAGTTCTTC. It translates to CASSLTGTFYNEQFF.

V gene TRBV27 combines with J gene TRBJ1-4, with D tentatively TRBD1 (5 bases). The V and J ends lost 2 bases and 6 bases respectively, with 22 bases between them. This CDR3 contains 18 residues. Per germline, CDR1 MNHEY and CDR2 SMNVEV (reference sequence). CDR3 in DNA: TGTGCCAGCAGTTTAAAACCCTTCTCGGACATGGGGTATGAAAAACTGTTTTTT. Translated, it gives CASSLKPFSDMGYEKLFF.

This clone has only a few counts. The chain employs TRBV6-2 or TRBV6-3 and TRBJ2-1, with 9 bases matching TRBD2. Germline V CDR1 and CDR2: MNHEY, SVGEGT. Trimming cost V 1 base and J 8 bases; bases outside gene matches: 9. This CDR3 is built from 16 residues. CDR3 sequence: CASSYFAGGPGDEQFF. In nucleotides, the CDR3 is TGTGCCAGCAGTTACTTTGCGGGAGGGCCGGGCGATGAGCAGTTCTTC.

The chain's CDR3 is CSASDANTGELFF. As DNA, the CDR3 is TGCAGTGCTAGTGACGCGAACACCGGGGAGCTGTTTTTT. This rearrangement joins TRBV20-1 to TRBJ2-2; the D is unclear. This CDR3 comprises 13 residues. Trimming shortened V by 3 bases and J by 0 bases, and 5 bases separated the two germline ends. CDR1 is DFQATT and CDR2 is SNEGSKA in the germline V gene (reference sequence).

The table lists this clone with a few counts. This chain links TRBV6-5 with TRBJ1-5; TRBD1 matches 8 bases. J gave up 5 bases and V 6 bases, and 3 bases lay outside the gene matches. CDR3 length equals 13 residues. CDR1 and CDR2 (germline): MNHEY, SVGAGI. Here the CDR3 DNA reads TGTGCCAGCAGGACAGGGGAAGATCAGCCCCAGCATTTT. Protein: CASRTGEDQPQHF.

V is TRBV18 and J is TRBJ1-2; no clear D. CDR1 is KGHSH, CDR2 LQKENI, per germline. CDR3 length: 15 amino acids. V gave up 3 bases and J gave up 6 bases, with 17 bases separating them. CDR3 in amino acids: CASSPTKTAGDGYTF. CDR3 sequence (DNA): TGTGCCAGCTCACCGACTAAAACGGCGGGTGATGGCTACACCTTC.

The chain combines TRBV19 with TRBJ2-5, with 7 bases matching TRBD2. The CDR3 contains 14 residues. Germline V lookup: CDR1 LNHDA, CDR2 SQIVND (reference sequence). The junction had 6 bases not matched to a gene; V was cut back by 3 bases and J by 5 bases. CDR3 bases: TGTGCCAGTAGTATTCGACTAGCTTCGGAGACCCAGTACTTC. It translates to CASSIRLASETQYF.

The chain is built from TRBV18 and TRBJ2-2; 7 bases align to TRBD1. The J segment lost 3 bases and the V segment lost 4 bases, leaving 2 bases of the junction unmatched. Germline V gives CDR1 KGHSH, CDR2 LQKENI. The CDR3 contains 14 residues. The CDR3 sequence: CASSQQGYTGELFF. CDR3 bases: TGTGCCAGCTCACAACAGGGGTACACCGGGGAGCTGTTTTTT.

The V call is TRBV11-2, the J call TRBJ2-1; possibly TRBD2 for D (7 bases). The CDR3 sequence is 16 residues long. V was pared by 1 base and J by 3 bases, with 13 bases between. The germline CDR1 and CDR2 sequences are SGHAT and FQNNGV. The CDR3 is CASSLVPGGHYNEQFF. The CDR3 DNA sequence: TGTGCCAGCAGCTTAGTTCCGGGGGGCCACTACAATGAGCAGTTCTTC.

This clone was seen a single time. The chain joins TRBV28 to TRBJ1-1; 9 nucleotides align to TRBD1. The CDR3 consists of 18 residues. Trimming removed 6 bases from V and 0 bases from J; junction bases left unmatched: 14. Germline V gene lookup returns CDR1 MDHEN and CDR2 SYDVKM. CDR3 nucleotides: TGTGCCAGCAGCCGCACAGGGGGCTTCGGGGCCCTGAACACTGAAGCTTTCTTT. It is translated as CASSRTGGFGALNTEAFF.

V is TRBV7-8 and J is TRBJ2-7; the D gene is possibly TRBD2 (5 bases). V was cut by 5 bases and J by 6 bases, with 8 bases left in between. Germline values: CDR1 SGHVS, CDR2 FQNEAQ. This CDR3 comprises 11 residues. The CDR3 spells CASSLGVEQYF. In DNA form, the CDR3 reads TGTGCCAGCAGCCTCGGGGTCGAGCAGTACTTC.

The V gene is TRBV7-2, the J gene TRBJ2-3; 10 bases map to TRBD2. The junction had 7 bases not matched to a gene; V was cut back by 5 bases and J by 2 bases. Germline V CDR1 and CDR2: SGHTA, FQGNSA. The length of the CDR3 is 16 residues. The CDR3 reads CASSPGTSVYTDTQYF. The CDR3 DNA is TGTGCCAGCAGCCCAGGGACTAGCGTTTACACAGATACGCAGTATTTT.